These 20 T cell receptor beta chains came from one sample sequenced in a study of response to subunit inactivated influenza vaccine. TCRdb ran MiXCR on the RT-PCR reads and lists one entry per CDR3 protein. Of under 800,000 distinct CDR3 sequences listed, roughly 13% are singletons. Sequences were derived from PBMCs from blood, sampled approximately 15 days before vaccination. The receptors here all came from a man in his fifties who received an inactivated influenza vaccine.

This clonotype was seen many times. V is TRBV6-2 or TRBV6-3 and J is TRBJ2-3, with TRBD2 identical over 7 bases. This CDR3 has 15 amino acids. The germline V gene has CDR1 MNHEY and CDR2 SVGEGT. V lost 6 bases to trimming and J lost 3 bases; unmatched junction nucleotides: 9. CDR3 DNA: TGTGCCAGCAGCCTCCTAGCGGTCCATACAGATACGCAGTATTTT. Its protein is CASSLLAVHTDTQYF.

The sample holds a few counts of this clonotype. The chain's CDR3 is CSARDRGKQGAFGTGELFF. The DNA of the CDR3 is TGCAGTGCTAGAGACCGCGGAAAACAGGGGGCCTTCGGGACCGGGGAGCTGTTTTTT. This chain connects TRBV20-1 to TRBJ2-2, with 9 bases lining up with TRBD1. After removal of 0 bases from V and 5 bases from J, the junction contained 16 bases not matched to a gene. The germline CDR1 and CDR2 sequences are DFQATT and SNEGSKA (reference sequence). The CDR3 has 19 amino acids.

The chain has TRBV7-9 and TRBJ1-1; D not resolved. Germline CDR1 and CDR2: SEHNR and FQNEAQ (reference sequence). This CDR3 comprises 13 residues. V gave up 3 bases and J gave up 4 bases, with 9 bases separating them. The CDR3 DNA reads TGTGCCAGCAGCTTTAGGCAGGTCACTGAAGCTTTCTTT. Its translation is CASSFRQVTEAFF.

This clonotype was counted between two and nine times. V usage is TRBV5-1 and J usage is TRBJ2-3; D may be TRBD1 (6 bases). The CDR3 loop spans 16 amino acids. V was shortened by 4 bases and J by 6 bases, with 21 bases between the two germline ends. Germline V gene data show CDR1 as SGHRS and CDR2 as YFSETQ. DNA for the CDR3: TGCGCCAGCAGCCCAACGACAACCCGGACAGCGGATACGCAGTATTTT. Translated: CASSPTTTRTADTQYF.

The CDR3 protein is CASSPQGLNTGELFF. The CDR3 DNA reads TGTGCCAGCTCACCACAGGGTTTGAACACCGGGGAGCTGTTTTTT. The V gene is TRBV18, the J gene TRBJ2-2, with unresolved D. This CDR3 spans 15 amino acids. The V end was cut by 1 base, the J end by 1 base, with 7 bases between. Germline lookup yields CDR1 KGHSH and CDR2 LQKENI.

This clonotype was counted only a few times. The chain links TRBV3-1 to TRBJ2-1, with TRBD1 matching over 8 bases. The CDR3 has 14 residues. Germline CDR1 and CDR2: LGHDT and YNNKEL (reference sequence). The V segment lost 0 bases and the J segment 8 bases; nucleotides outside the gene matches: 3. CDR3 in amino acids: CASSQDPDRDEQFF. CDR3 DNA sequence: TGTGCCAGCAGCCAAGATCCGGACAGGGATGAGCAGTTCTTC.

In this sample, this clonotype turned up once. The chain joins TRBV11-3 to TRBJ1-5; D not certain. This CDR3 spans 14 amino acids. V lost 6 bases and J 2 bases, leaving 11 bases between the germline ends. The germline gives CDR1 SGHNT, CDR2 YENEEA. CDR3 amino acids: CASRNVRCNQPQHF. The CDR3 DNA sequence: TGTGCCAGCAGGAATGTCAGATGCAATCAGCCCCAGCATTTT.

The genes are TRBV7-6 and TRBJ2-7; the D is unclear. The CDR3 runs 17 residues. Germline CDR1 is SGHVS and CDR2 is FNYEAQ. Trimming cost V 1 base and J 2 bases, with 18 bases left between them. The CDR3 sequence is CASSLGGIPGSPYEQYF. The CDR3 region has the DNA TGTGCCAGCAGCTTAGGTGGCATCCCTGGTTCTCCCTACGAGCAGTACTTC.

The gene calls are TRBV5-1 and TRBJ2-3; TRBD1 aligns across 9 bases. Germline V lookup: CDR1 SGHRS, CDR2 YFSETQ. CDR3 size: 15 residues. The V gene end was trimmed by 4 bases and the J gene end by 8 bases; junction bases not matched to a gene: 11. This chain's CDR3 is CASSGGGQGHSTQYF. The DNA of the CDR3 is TGCGCCAGCAGCGGAGGGGGACAGGGCCACAGTACGCAGTATTTT.

The gene calls are TRBV29-1 and TRBJ2-1; D is uncertain. Germline V gives CDR1 SQVTM, CDR2 ANQGSEA. The CDR3 loop spans 11 amino acids. V dropped 3 bases and J dropped 4 bases, with 4 bases sitting between them. The CDR3 loop reads CSVDLYNEQFF. The CDR3 coding sequence is TGCAGCGTTGACCTGTACAATGAGCAGTTCTTC.

This clonotype was counted a few times. This chain links TRBV24-1 with TRBJ2-5, with 7 bases matching TRBD1. V trimming: 9 bases; J trimming: 0 bases; junction bases outside the gene matches: 9. The CDR3 runs 15 residues. Germline CDR1 reads KGHDR; CDR2 reads SFDVKD. CDR3 sequence reads: CATGPSGQHQETQYF. DNA for the CDR3: TGTGCCACCGGCCCGTCGGGACAGCACCAAGAGACCCAGTACTTC.

Of note for this clonotype: The junction does not match germline at one end; this may be a read error. This chain connects TRBV4-3 to TRBJ2-7; D call uncertain. Germline V lookup: CDR1 LGHNA, CDR2 YSLEER. The CDR3 totals 14 residues. The CDR3 here is CATSPTQGYYEQYF. The CDR3 nucleotides are TGCGCCACCAGCCCAACACAAGGATACTACGAGCAGTACTTC.

This clonotype came up a few times. The rearrangement joins TRBV11-2 to TRBJ2-1; no reliable D call. CDR3 length: 14 residues. CDR1 SGHAT and CDR2 FQNNGV come from the germline V gene. V lost 0 bases to trimming and J lost 7 bases, with 10 bases between them. CDR3 bases: TGTGCCAGCAGCTTAGAGTTGGTGGGGAATGAGCAGTTCTTC. This translates into CASSLELVGNEQFF.

This clonotype showed up just a few times. The rearrangement uses TRBV7-2 and TRBJ2-5; D unresolved. The V and J ends lost 4 bases and 3 bases respectively, with 12 bases between them. The CDR3 spans 14 residues. Looked up from germline, CDR1 is SGHTA and CDR2 is FQGNSA. As DNA, the CDR3 is TGTGCCAGCAGCTCCCCCGGGTTGAAAGAGACCCAGTACTTC. Translated, it gives CASSSPGLKETQYF.

The chain is built from TRBV4-2 and TRBJ2-7; 10 bases are shared with TRBD1. Trimming removed 0 bases from V and 0 bases from J; junction bases left unmatched: 5. The CDR3 sequence is 17 residues long. Germline CDR1 is LGHNA and CDR2 is YNFKEQ. The CDR3 reads CASSQDKGQGSSYEQYF. CDR3 DNA sequence: TGTGCCAGCAGCCAAGATAAGGGACAGGGGTCCTCCTACGAGCAGTACTTC.

V usage is TRBV19 and J usage is TRBJ1-2; D is uncertain. Per germline, CDR1 LNHDA and CDR2 SQIVND (reference sequence). Between the trimmed V and J ends, which lost 3 bases and 7 bases, there was a span of 12 bases. The CDR3 is 13 residues long. The CDR3 DNA follows: TGTGCCAGTAGTATCCCAGGCGATTTTGGCTACACCTTC. This gives the protein CASSIPGDFGYTF.

The V call is TRBV7-9, the J call TRBJ1-2; 8 positions agree with TRBD1. CDR3 size: 14 residues. After removal of 1 base from V and 6 bases from J, the junction contained 4 bases not matched to a gene. CDR1 is SEHNR, CDR2 FQNEAQ, per germline (reference sequence). The CDR3 here is CASSLDAGGHGYTF. In nucleotides, the CDR3 is TGTGCCAGCAGCTTAGACGCAGGGGGCCATGGCTACACCTTC.

Written as DNA, the CDR3 is TGCAGTGCTAGAGATGTCCGGGCGACCTACAATGAGCAGTTCTTC. It is translated as CSARDVRATYNEQFF. The chain has TRBV20-1 and TRBJ2-1; D ambiguous. The germline CDR1 and CDR2 sequences are DFQATT and SNEGSKA (reference sequence). V was clipped by 0 bases and J by 2 bases, with 11 bases between them. CDR3 size: 15 residues.

A remark on this clonotype: It may be a read error: a sequence one base away is much more abundant. The rearrangement links TRBV29-1 to TRBJ1-4, with a possible D match to TRBD1 (5 bases). CDR1 SQVTM and CDR2 ANQGSEA come from the germline V gene. V dropped 7 bases and J dropped 5 bases, with 14 bases sitting between them. This CDR3 comprises 13 residues. Here the CDR3 reads CSARTNTNEKLFF. As DNA, the CDR3 is TGCAGCGCAAGGACAAATACCAATGAAAAACTGTTTTTT.

This chain joins TRBV6-2 or TRBV6-3 and TRBJ2-2; D may be TRBD2 (6 bases). The CDR3 has 18 amino acids. V was trimmed by 5 bases and J by 2 bases, leaving 21 bases between them. CDR1 MNHEY and CDR2 SVGEGT come from the germline V gene. The CDR3 nucleotides are TGTGCCAGCAGTACCAAGATTCCAGGACTACCTAACACCGGGGAGCTGTTTTTT. It is translated as CASSTKIPGLPNTGELFF.